Listed here is a single TCR beta chain. This sample is drawn from a study of cytomegalovirus exposure and HLA in healthy donors. V lost 4 bases, J lost 7 bases, and 5 bases stayed unmatched. Germline loops: CDR1 MGHRA, CDR2 YSYEKL. CDR3 length equals 13 residues. The PCR had 60 Vbeta and 13 Jbeta primers. Method: immunoSEQ multiplex PCR; TCRdb's copy keeps in-frame clones and lacks some. The profile shows about 260,000 clones, roughly two thirds of them singletons. Sequencing was done on a sample of PBMCs. The sequence was collected from a female donor in good health and CMV-seronegative. The rearrangement joins TRBV4-1 to TRBJ2-5; TRBD1 matches at 8 bases. For the CDR3, the DNA is TGCGCCAGCAGCCCGACAGGGGATGGGACCCAGTACTTC. Translation gives CASSPTGDGTQYF.